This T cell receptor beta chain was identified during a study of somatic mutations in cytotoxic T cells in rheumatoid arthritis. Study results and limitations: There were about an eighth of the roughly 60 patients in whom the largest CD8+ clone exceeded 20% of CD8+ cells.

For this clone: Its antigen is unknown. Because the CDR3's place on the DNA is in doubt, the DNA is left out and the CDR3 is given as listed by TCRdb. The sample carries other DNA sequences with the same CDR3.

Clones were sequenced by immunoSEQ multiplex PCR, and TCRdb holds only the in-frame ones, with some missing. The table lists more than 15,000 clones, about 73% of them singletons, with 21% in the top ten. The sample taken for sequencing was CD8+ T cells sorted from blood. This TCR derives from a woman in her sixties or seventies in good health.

CDR3 loop: CASSSSTGWAEAFF. V usage is TRBV6-5 and J usage is TRBJ1-1; TRBD1 reflects the table's D call only, with no check against the DNA. The CDR3 spans 14 amino acids, including both terminal residues. Germline V gives CDR1 MNHEY, CDR2 SVGAGI.